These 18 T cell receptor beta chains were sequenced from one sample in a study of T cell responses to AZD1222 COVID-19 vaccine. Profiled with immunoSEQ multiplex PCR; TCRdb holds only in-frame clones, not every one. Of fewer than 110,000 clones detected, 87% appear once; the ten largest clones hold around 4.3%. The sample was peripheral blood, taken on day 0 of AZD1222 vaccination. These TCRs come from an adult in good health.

The CDR3: CASSFSASNQPQHF. DNA of the CDR3: TGTGCCAGCAGCTTCTCAGCTAGCAATCAGCCCCAGCATTTT. This chain connects TRBV9 to TRBJ1-5; D gene uncertain. Germline V lookup: CDR1 SGDLS, CDR2 YYNGEE. Deletions cut 4 bases from V and 0 bases from J, with 8 bases between. The CDR3 runs 14 residues.

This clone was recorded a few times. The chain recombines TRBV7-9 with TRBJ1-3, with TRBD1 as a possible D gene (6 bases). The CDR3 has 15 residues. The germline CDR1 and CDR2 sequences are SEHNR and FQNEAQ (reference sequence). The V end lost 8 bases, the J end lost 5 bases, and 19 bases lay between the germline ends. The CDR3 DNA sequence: TGTGCCAGCCGCCCCGTACAGGGAGGGCGAAACACCATATATTTT. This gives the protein CASRPVQGGRNTIYF.

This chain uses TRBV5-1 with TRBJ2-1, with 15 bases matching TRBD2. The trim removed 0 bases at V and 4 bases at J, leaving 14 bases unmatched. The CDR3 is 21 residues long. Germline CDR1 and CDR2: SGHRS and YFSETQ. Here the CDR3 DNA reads TGCGCCAGCAGCTTGGTACCCGGGACTAGCGGGGGGCGAGTCGGTTACAATGAGCAGTTCTTC. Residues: CASSLVPGTSGGRVGYNEQFF.

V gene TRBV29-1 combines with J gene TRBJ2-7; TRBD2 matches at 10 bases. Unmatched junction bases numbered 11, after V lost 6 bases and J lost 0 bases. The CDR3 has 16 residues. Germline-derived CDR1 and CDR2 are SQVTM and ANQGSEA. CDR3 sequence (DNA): TGCAGCGTCCTGTGGCTAGCGGGAGCCCTCTCCTACGAGCAGTACTTC. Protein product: CSVLWLAGALSYEQYF.

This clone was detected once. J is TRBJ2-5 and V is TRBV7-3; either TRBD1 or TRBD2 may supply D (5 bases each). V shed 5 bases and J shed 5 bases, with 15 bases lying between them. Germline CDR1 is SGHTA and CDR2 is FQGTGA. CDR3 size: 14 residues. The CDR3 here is CASSRDPFGETQYF. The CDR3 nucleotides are TGTGCCAGCAGCCGGGACCCCTTCGGGGAGACCCAGTACTTC.

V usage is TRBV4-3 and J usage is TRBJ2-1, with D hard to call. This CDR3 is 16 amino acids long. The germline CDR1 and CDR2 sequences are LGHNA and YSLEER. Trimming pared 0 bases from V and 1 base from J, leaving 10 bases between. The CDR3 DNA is TGCGCCAGCAGCCAAGATGGGGTTAGGTCCTACAATGAGCAGTTCTTC. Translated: CASSQDGVRSYNEQFF.

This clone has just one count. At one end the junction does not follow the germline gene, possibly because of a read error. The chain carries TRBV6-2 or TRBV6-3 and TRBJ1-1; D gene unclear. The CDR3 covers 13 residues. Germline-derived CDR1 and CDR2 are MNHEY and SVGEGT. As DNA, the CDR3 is TGTACCAGCAGTTACACCAGAAACACTGAAGCTTTCTTT. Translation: CTSSYTRNTEAFF.

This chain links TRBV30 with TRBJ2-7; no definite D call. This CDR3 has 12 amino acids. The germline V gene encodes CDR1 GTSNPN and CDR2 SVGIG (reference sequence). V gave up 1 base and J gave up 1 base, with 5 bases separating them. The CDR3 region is CAWSATSYEQYF. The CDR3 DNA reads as TGTGCCTGGAGTGCAACGTCCTACGAGCAGTACTTC.

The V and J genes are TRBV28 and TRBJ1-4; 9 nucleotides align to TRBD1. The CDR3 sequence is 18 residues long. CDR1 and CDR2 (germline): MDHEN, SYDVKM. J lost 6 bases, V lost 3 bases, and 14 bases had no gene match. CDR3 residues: CASSFMTGGLGIDEKLFF. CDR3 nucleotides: TGTGCCAGCAGTTTTATGACAGGGGGACTAGGTATCGATGAAAAACTGTTTTTT. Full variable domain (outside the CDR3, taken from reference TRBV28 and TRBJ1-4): DVKVTQSSRYLVKRTGEKVFLECVQDMDHENMFWYRQDPGLGLRLIYFSYDVKMKEKGDIPEGYSVSREKKERFSLILESASTNQTSMYLCASSFMTGGLGIDEKLFFGSGTQLSVL.

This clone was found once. The CDR3 DNA follows: TGTGCCAGTAGTATATACGACATGGTCAATCAGCCCCAGCATTTT. Residues: CASSIYDMVNQPQHF. The rearrangement uses TRBV19 and TRBJ1-5; D gene uncertain. Germline assignment: CDR1 LNHDA and CDR2 SQIVND (reference sequence). V shed 2 bases and J shed 3 bases, with 11 bases lying between them. The CDR3 covers 15 residues.

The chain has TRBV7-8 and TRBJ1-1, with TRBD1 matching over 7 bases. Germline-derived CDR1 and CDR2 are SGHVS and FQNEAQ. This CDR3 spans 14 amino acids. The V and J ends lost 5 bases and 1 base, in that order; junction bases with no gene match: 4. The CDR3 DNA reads TGTGCCAGCAGCCGGCGACAGGGGAACACTGAAGCTTTCTTT. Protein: CASSRRQGNTEAFF.

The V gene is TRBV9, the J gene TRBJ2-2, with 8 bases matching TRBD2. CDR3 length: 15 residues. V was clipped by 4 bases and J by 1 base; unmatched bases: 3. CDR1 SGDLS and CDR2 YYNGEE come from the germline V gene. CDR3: CASSPGGLNTGELFF. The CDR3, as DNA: TGTGCCAGCAGCCCGGGGGGGTTGAACACCGGGGAGCTGTTTTTT. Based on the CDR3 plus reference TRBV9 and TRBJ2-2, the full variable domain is DSGVTQTPKHLITATGQRVTLRCSPRSGDLSVYWYQQSLDQGLQFLIQYYNGEERAKGNILERFSAQQFPDLHSELNLSSLELGDSALYFCASSPGGLNTGELFFGEGSRLTVL.

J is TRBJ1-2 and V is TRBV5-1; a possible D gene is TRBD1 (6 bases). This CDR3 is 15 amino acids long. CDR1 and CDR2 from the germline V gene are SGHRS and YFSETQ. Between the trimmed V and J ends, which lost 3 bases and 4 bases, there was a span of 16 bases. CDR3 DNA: TGCGCCAGCAGCTCCTTTGAGGAGGGGGGCTATGGCTACACCTTC. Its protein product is CASSSFEEGGYGYTF.

The CDR3 DNA follows: TGTGCCAGCAGCCTAGGTTCGGCTAGCGGGACTCTCAGCTACGAGCAGTACTTC. Encoded protein: CASSLGSASGTLSYEQYF. The chain employs TRBV9 and TRBJ2-7; 9 bases map to TRBD2. V lost 4 bases to trimming and J lost 3 bases; unmatched junction nucleotides: 17. Germline loops: CDR1 SGDLS, CDR2 YYNGEE. The CDR3 covers 18 residues. Looking up the rest from reference TRBV9 and TRBJ2-7 gives the full variable domain: DSGVTQTPKHLITATGQRVTLRCSPRSGDLSVYWYQQSLDQGLQFLIQYYNGEERAKGNILERFSAQQFPDLHSELNLSSLELGDSALYFCASSLGSASGTLSYEQYFGPGTRLTVT.

Written as DNA, the CDR3 is TGCGCCAGCAGTCATCGTAGATTCTCTGGGGCCAACGTCCTGACTTTC. Translating gives CASSHRRFSGANVLTF. J is TRBJ2-6 and V is TRBV23-1, with D uncertain. TRBV23-1 qualifies as an ORF whose function is uncertain. The CDR3 runs 16 residues. V was clipped by 3 bases and J by 0 bases, with 9 bases between them.

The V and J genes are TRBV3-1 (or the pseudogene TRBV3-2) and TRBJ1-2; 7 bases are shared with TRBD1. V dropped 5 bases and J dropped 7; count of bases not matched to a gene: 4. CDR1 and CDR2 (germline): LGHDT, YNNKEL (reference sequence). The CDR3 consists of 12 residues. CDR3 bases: TGTGCCAGCAGCTTCGACAGGGTTGGCTACACCTTC. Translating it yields CASSFDRVGYTF.

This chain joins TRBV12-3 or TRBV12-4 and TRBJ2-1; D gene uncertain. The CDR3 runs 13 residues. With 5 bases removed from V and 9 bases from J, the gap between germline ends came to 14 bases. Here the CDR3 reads CASSALGSGEQFF. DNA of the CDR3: TGTGCCAGCAGTGCCCTAGGGTCGGGTGAGCAGTTCTTC.

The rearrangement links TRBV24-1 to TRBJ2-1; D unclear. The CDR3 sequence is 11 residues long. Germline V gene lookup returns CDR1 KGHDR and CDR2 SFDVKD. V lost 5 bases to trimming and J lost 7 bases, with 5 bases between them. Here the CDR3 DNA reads TGTGCCACCAGTGCCAGGAATGAGCAGTTCTTC. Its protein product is CATSARNEQFF.